One T cell receptor (beta chain) is described in this entry. This sample is drawn from a study of control samples from healthy donors and cancer patients. CDR1 and CDR2 from the germline V gene are SNHLY and FYNNEI. Trimming stripped 0 bases from V and 5 bases from J, with 10 bases between. This CDR3 has 14 residues. Clones were sequenced by immunoSEQ multiplex PCR, and TCRdb holds only the in-frame ones, with some missing. The table shows about 150,000 clones, with approximately 96% occurring only once. The specimen was blood. The source is a woman aged 40 to 50 in good health. The V call is TRBV2, the J call TRBJ2-5; D remains ambiguous. The CDR3 here is CASSEARGPETQYF. Here the CDR3 DNA reads TGTGCCAGCAGTGAAGCGCGCGGACCGGAGACCCAGTACTTC.